This T cell receptor beta chain was found in a study of shared clonotypes between healthy human individuals. At the level of the study: A donor's plate count was three for CD4 naive and three for CD4 memory; CD8 naive had two and CD8 memory one. Study results and limitations: Estimated clonotype richness was generally higher in naive than memory subsets. For naive CD4 cells, approximately 4.8% of clonotypes were shared across a few donors.

V lost 0 bases and J lost 7, with 15 bases in between. This CDR3 is 14 amino acids long. The V gene's germline CDR1 is GTSNPN and CDR2 SVGIG (reference sequence). Those who donated were healthy HIV-negative adults, with no recent acute infections or vaccinations reported. Note on this clone: Its antigen is unidentified.

Method: immunoSEQ multiplex PCR; TCRdb's copy keeps in-frame clones and lacks some. The sample consists of millions of clones, about 95% of them appearing once. The V and J genes are TRBV30 and TRBJ1-2; TRBD1 is a possible D gene (5 bases). This receptor was taken from a man aged 18-30 years in good health. Sequenced material: naive CD4+ T cells sorted from blood. Sample subset: CD45RA+ positively selected. The CDR3 is CAWSVRPGGPGYTF. For the CDR3, the DNA is TGTGCCTGGAGTGTACGTCCGGGGGGTCCTGGCTACACCTTC.